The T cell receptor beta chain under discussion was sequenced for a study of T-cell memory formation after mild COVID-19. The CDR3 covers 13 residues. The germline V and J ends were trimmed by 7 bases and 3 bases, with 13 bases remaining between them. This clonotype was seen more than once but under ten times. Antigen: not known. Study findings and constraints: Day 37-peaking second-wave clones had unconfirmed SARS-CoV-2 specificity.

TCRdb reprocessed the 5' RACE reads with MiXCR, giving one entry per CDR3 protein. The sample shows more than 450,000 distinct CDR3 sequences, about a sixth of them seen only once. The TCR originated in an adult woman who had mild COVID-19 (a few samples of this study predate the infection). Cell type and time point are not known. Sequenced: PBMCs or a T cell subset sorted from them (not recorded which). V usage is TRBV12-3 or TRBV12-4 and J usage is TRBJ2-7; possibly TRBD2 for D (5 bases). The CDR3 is CASTEGFDYEQYF. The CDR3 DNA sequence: TGTGCCAGCACCGAGGGTTTTGACTACGAGCAGTACTTC.